This T cell receptor beta chain was documented in a study of radiation and T cells in renal cell carcinoma (TCRdb year 2020). Broadly, across the study: The samples were obtained from a clinical trial, where primary renal cell carcinomas were treated with 15 Gy stereotactic body radiation therapy and then removed by nephrectomy 4 weeks afterward. TCR beta sequencing covered 50 to 55 samples in total, comprising approximately 26 tumors and roughly 27 peripheral blood samples. A total of about 3.8 million unique CDR3 nucleotide sequences, encoding around 2.7 million unique CDR3 amino acid sequences, were found across all 55 or so samples. Points the paper makes about the study in general: With a single-armed trial design, the study had no way to address how radiation dose or scheduling affects the TCR repertoire. Dynamics of the blood repertoire were not tracked past 4 weeks after treatment. Top tumor clonotypes rose in blood from baseline to 2 weeks post-radiation, then contracted by 4 weeks, suggesting transient expansion of tumor-resident clones. Because pretreatment tumor biopsies were not available, the baseline intratumoral presence of clonotypes could not be determined.

On this clone itself: Its antigen remains undetermined. No quality values exist for individual bases; no much larger clone is one base distant.

TCR beta libraries were generated from genomic DNA with the immunoSEQ kit, following the manufacturer's recommendations. For library preparation, a first multiplex PCR was performed with proprietary primers, followed by a second PCR in which unique barcodes were added, and bead cleanups were performed after each round. A positive control reaction and a negative control reaction, both provided in the kit, were run with every batch of samples. The final libraries underwent checking on an Agilent 4200 TapeStation D1000 ScreenTape, volumetric pooling, and quantification by qPCR. Sequencing was performed on an Illumina NextSeq500 using a MidOutput 150-cycle cartridge, with 156 Read1 cycles, 15 Index1 cycles, and the kit custom primers. The pooled library was loaded at around 0.98 pM, with an approximately 21% PhiX control spiked in. Turning to the authors' computational methods: Vendor-processed data were analyzed in R, and a clonotype was defined as all T cells sharing the same CDR3 nucleotide sequence. For clone abundance analyses, frequencies were normalized to the 10,000 most abundant clones in each sample. Before analysis, public T cell clones were removed, and these numbered fewer than five per sample on average. Tumor-enriched clonotypes and baseline blood-enriched clonotypes were defined as those with an abundance difference of at least 32-fold between compartments. A beta-binomial differential abundance model was used to identify clonotypes that were expanded or contracted between blood time points. Tumor-blood repertoire similarity was measured with the Baroni-Urbani and Buser coefficient, and group comparisons used two-tailed Wilcoxon tests in R. As stored in TCRdb, this immuneACCESS dataset retains in-frame rearrangements with V and J assigned. A fraction of the clones does not appear; measured against another copy, unresolved V genes explain less than half of the discrepancy, and the remainder lacks a known reason. V and J calls and clone size are given by that table; D and trimming were obtained from the DNA. This sample has roughly 78,000 clones in its table, and 82% of those were observed once. In total, the top ten clones hold approximately 6% of the sample.

Inclusive of the bounding cysteine and phenylalanine, the CDR3 is 14 residues long. The sequence is cut down to CDR3 DNA, 42 bases in frame from base 1. In the germline V gene, CDR1 corresponds to MNHEY and CDR2 to SVGAGI. The V and J ends are trimmed by 0 bases and 5 bases, leaving 10 bases between them. According to the study, the label for this sample's time point signals: blood 2 weeks post-SBRT. The treatment or condition label of this sample denotes: 15 Gy SBRT to primary tumor, nephrectomy 4 weeks later. To track tumor-enriched clonotypes, serial peripheral blood was sampled from radiation-treated patients at baseline and at 2 weeks and 4 weeks after SBRT. Renal cell carcinoma with clear cell pathology was present in all patients. Genomic DNA for TCR sequencing was prepared using the QIAamp DNA Blood Mini Kit (Qiagen). The analyses included just those samples that passed every quality control check.

This material consisted of blood, taken from a patient whose treatment included radiotherapy and nephrectomy. This receptor was obtained from a man between 60 and 70 years old with renal cell carcinoma. The sequence is built from TRBV6-5 and TRBJ2-5; TRBD2 might be the D gene, on 5 matching bases. The CDR3 sequence is CASSYSASSETQYF. The DNA is as follows: TGTGCCAGCAGTTACTCTGCTAGCAGTGAGACCCAGTACTTC.